In this sample, the clone carrying this TCR beta chain turned up many times. Its antigen is still unknown. As the method for making TCR beta libraries, quantitative 5'-RACE with molecular barcodes was used. MiXCR was run by TCRdb on the 5' RACE reads, yielding one entry per CDR3 protein. The table records 200,000 or so distinct CDR3 sequences, 10% to 15% of them present only once. The data originate from a study of CD8 T cells in ankylosing spondylitis. Study-level results: CD8+ cells made up the disease-linked clones, which were relatively rare in peripheral blood. Significantly higher representation of disease-linked clones was reported for matched ankylosing spondylitis synovial fluid.

The germline V gene has CDR1 SGHAT and CDR2 FQNNGV. The CDR3 spans 15 residues. V lost 2 bases, J lost 1 base, and 11 bases lay in between. The clonotype originates from a female donor with ankylosing spondylitis or in good health (not recorded which). Sequenced: blood, either unsorted or a sorted T cell fraction (not recorded which). The V gene is TRBV11-2, the J gene TRBJ2-5; the D is unclear. CDR3 coding DNA: TGTGCCAGCAGCTTATTTCCGACAAGCCAAGAGACCCAGTACTTC. Amino acids: CASSLFPTSQETQYF. The full variable domain, its missing parts supplied by reference TRBV11-2 and TRBJ2-5, is EAGVAQSPRYKIIEKRQSVAFWCNPISGHATLYWYQQILGQGPKLLIQFQNNGVVDDSQLPKDRFSAERLKGVDSTLKIQPAKLEDSAVYLCASSLFPTSQETQYFGPGTRLLVL.